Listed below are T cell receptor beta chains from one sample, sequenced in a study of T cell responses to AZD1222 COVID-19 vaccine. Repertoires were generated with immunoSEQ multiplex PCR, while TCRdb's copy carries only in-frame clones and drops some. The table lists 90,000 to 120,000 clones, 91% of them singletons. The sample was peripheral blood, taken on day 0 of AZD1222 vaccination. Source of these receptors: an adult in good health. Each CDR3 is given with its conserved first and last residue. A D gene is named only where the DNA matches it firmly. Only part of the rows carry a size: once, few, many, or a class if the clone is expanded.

CDR3 DNA: TGTGCCAGCAGTTACTCCCGGCAGGGCTACGAGCAGTACTTC
CDR3 protein: CASSYSRQGYEQYF
CDR3 length: 14
clone size: NA
V gene: TRBV6-5
J gene: TRBJ2-7
D gene: NA

CDR3 DNA: TGTGCCAGCAGTTTAAAGACAGGGTTTAATGAAAAACTGTTTTTT
CDR3 protein: CASSLKTGFNEKLFF
CDR3 length: 15
clone size: NA
V gene: TRBV27
J gene: TRBJ1-4
D gene: TRBD1

CDR3 DNA: TGTGCCAGCAGCCCTCGGCAGGATGGCGCTTTCTTT
CDR3 protein: CASSPRQDGAFF
CDR3 length: 12
clone size: NA
V gene: TRBV11-2
J gene: TRBJ1-1
D gene: NA

CDR3 DNA: TGTGCCAGCAGTTACTCGGGTAGACAGGGTTTCGATGAGCAGTTCTTC
CDR3 protein: CASSYSGRQGFDEQFF
CDR3 length: 16
clone size: NA
V gene: TRBV6-5
J gene: TRBJ2-1
D gene: TRBD1

CDR3 DNA: TGTGCCAGCAGCCCGGGGGGACGGGGCAATTCCTACGAGCAGTACTTC
CDR3 protein: CASSPGGRGNSYEQYF
CDR3 length: 16
clone size: NA
V gene: TRBV5-4
J gene: TRBJ2-7
D gene: TRBD2

CDR3 DNA: TGTGCCAGCAGCCCAGTTTATGGCTACACCTTC
CDR3 protein: CASSPVYGYTF
CDR3 length: 11
clone size: NA
V gene: TRBV12-3/TRBV12-4
J gene: TRBJ1-2
D gene: NA

CDR3 DNA: TGTGCCAGCAGCTACCTGACAGGGGGTGGCGGTGGCTACACCTTC
CDR3 protein: CASSYLTGGGGGYTF
CDR3 length: 15
clone size: once
V gene: TRBV27
J gene: TRBJ1-2
D gene: TRBD1

CDR3 DNA: TGTGCCAGCAGCTTAGCCAGGGATAGTTCACCCCTCCACTTT
CDR3 protein: CASSLARDSSPLHF
CDR3 length: 14
clone size: NA
V gene: TRBV7-6
J gene: TRBJ1-6
D gene: NA

CDR3 DNA: TGTGCCAGCAGCTTTAGCGGGCCGGGACTCCCTTACAATGAGCAGTTCTTC
CDR3 protein: CASSFSGPGLPYNEQFF
CDR3 length: 17
clone size: NA
V gene: TRBV7-3
J gene: TRBJ2-1
D gene: TRBD2

CDR3 DNA: TGCGCCAGCAGTTCAGACTATGGCTACACCTTC
CDR3 protein: CASSSDYGYTF
CDR3 length: 11
clone size: NA
V gene: TRBV12-3/TRBV12-4
J gene: TRBJ1-2
D gene: NA